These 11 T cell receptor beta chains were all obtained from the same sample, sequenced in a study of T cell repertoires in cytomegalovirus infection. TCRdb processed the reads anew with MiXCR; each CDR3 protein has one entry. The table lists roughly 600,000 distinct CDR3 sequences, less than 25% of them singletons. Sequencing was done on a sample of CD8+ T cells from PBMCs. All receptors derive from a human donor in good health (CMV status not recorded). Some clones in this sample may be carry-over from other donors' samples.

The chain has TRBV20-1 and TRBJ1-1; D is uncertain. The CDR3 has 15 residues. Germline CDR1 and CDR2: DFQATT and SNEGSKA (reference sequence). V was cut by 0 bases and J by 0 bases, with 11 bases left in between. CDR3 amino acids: CSARDLGRMNTEAFF. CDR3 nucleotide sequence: TGCAGTGCTAGAGATCTTGGGCGGATGAACACTGAAGCTTTCTTT.

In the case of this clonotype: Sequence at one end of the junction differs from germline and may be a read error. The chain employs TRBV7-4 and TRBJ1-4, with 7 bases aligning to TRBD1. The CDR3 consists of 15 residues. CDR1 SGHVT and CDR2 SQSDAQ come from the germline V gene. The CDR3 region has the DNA TGTGCCGGCAGCTTAGGGACAGCTTCTAATGAAAAACTGTTTTTT. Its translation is CAGSLGTASNEKLFF.

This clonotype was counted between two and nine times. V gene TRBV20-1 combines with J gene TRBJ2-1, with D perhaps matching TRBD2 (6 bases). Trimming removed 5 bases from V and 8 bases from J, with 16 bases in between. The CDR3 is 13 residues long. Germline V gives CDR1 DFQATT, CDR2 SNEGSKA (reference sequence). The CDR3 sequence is CSALDYLEDEQFF. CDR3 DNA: TGCAGTGCTCTGGACTATCTCGAGGATGAGCAGTTCTTC.

The CDR3 region is CASSLSLAGNEQFF. The CDR3 nucleotides are TGTGCCAGCAGCTTAAGCCTAGCGGGCAATGAGCAGTTCTTC. The chain is built from TRBV7-9 and TRBJ2-1; 8 positions match TRBD2. The CDR3 length is 14 residues. Germline V gene sequence: CDR1 SEHNR, CDR2 FQNEAQ (reference sequence). With V trimmed by 2 bases and J by 6 bases, 3 bases remained unmatched.

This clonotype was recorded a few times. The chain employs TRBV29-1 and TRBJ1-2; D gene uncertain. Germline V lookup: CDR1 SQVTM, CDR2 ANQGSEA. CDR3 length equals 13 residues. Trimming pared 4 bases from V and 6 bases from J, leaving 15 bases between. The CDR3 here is CSVAREGPDGYTF. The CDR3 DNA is TGCAGCGTTGCCCGAGAGGGCCCAGATGGCTACACCTTC.

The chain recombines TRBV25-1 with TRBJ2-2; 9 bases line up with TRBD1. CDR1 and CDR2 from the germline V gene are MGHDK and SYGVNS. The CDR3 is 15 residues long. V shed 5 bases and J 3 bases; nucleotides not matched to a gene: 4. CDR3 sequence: CASSKRQGDTGELFF. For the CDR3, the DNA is TGTGCCAGCAGTAAGCGACAGGGGGACACCGGGGAGCTGTTTTTT.

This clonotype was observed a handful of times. The CDR3 protein is CASSIRKTEAFF. As DNA, the CDR3 is TGTGCCAGTTCTATCAGGAAGACTGAAGCTTTCTTT. The chain joins TRBV19 to TRBJ1-1, with D hard to call. In germline, CDR1 is LNHDA, CDR2 SQIVND (reference sequence). V lost 8 bases and J 5 bases, leaving 12 bases between the germline ends. The CDR3 length is 12 residues.

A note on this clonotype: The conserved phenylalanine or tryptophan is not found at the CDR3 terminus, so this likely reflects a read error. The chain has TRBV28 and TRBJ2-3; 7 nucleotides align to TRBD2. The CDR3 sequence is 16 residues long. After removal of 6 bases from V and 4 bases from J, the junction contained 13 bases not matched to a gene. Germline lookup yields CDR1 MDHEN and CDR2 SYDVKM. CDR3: CASSYPLGAGADTQYL. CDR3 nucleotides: TGTGCCAGCAGCTACCCCCTTGGGGCGGGGGCAGATACGCAGTATTTG.

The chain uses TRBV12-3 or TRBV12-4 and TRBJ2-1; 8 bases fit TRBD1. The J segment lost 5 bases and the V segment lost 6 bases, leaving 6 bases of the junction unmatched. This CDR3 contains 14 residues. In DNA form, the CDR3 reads TGTGCCAGCAGCCCTATGGACAGGGACAATGAGCAGTTCTTC. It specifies CASSPMDRDNEQFF.

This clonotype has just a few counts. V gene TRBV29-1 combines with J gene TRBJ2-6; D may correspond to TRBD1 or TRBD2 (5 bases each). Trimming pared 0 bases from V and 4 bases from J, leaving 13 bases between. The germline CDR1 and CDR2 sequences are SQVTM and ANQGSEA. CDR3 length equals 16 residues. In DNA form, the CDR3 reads TGCAGCGTTGAAGATCTTGAGGGGCCGGGGGCCAACGTCCTGACTTTC. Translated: CSVEDLEGPGANVLTF.

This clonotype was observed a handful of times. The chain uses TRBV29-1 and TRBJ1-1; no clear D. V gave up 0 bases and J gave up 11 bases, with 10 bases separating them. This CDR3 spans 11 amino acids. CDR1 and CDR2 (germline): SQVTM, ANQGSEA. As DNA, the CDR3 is TGCAGCGTTGAAGATCTACGGCTCGCTTTCTTT. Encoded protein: CSVEDLRLAFF.